This passage covers 26 T cell receptor beta chains from one sample sequenced in a study of spatial heterogeneity in lung cancer. As to time point: sample taken at primary tumor resection. Whole RNA, which was extracted from tumor, nontumor lung tissue or frozen PBMC, was sequenced without any cell sorting. TCRdb itself ran the 5' RACE reads through MiXCR, one entry per CDR3 protein. The table has roughly 100,000 distinct CDR3 sequences, roughly 9.5% seen once; the top ten hold about 7%. The sequenced sample was PBMCs, obtained at surgery. The source is a male donor with early-stage non-small cell lung cancer.

In this sample, this clonotype turned up a few times. This sequence joins TRBV4-3 and TRBJ2-7; D unresolved. The V end lost 2 bases, the J end lost 2 bases, and 10 bases lay between the germline ends. Looked up from germline, CDR1 is LGHNA and CDR2 is YSLEER. The CDR3 loop spans 14 amino acids. This chain's CDR3 is CASSQREGAYEQYF. DNA for the CDR3: TGCGCCAGCAGCCAAAGGGAAGGAGCCTACGAGCAGTACTTC.

This clonotype was counted many times. This chain connects TRBV14 to TRBJ2-7; 8 nucleotides agree with TRBD1. The V gene's germline CDR1 is SGHDN and CDR2 FVKESK. This CDR3 is built from 15 residues. Losses at the gene ends were 6 bases for V and 1 base for J; bases not matched to a gene: 8. The CDR3 loop is CASSPRTGRSYEQYF. CDR3 DNA: TGTGCCAGCAGTCCTCGGACAGGGCGGTCCTACGAGCAGTACTTC.

This clonotype was seen repeatedly, ten times or more. The chain couples TRBV29-1 to TRBJ2-4, with no clear D. This CDR3 region has 13 residues. The germline V and J ends were trimmed by 4 bases and 2 bases, with 9 bases remaining between them. Germline CDR1 SQVTM, CDR2 ANQGSEA. The CDR3 bases are TGCAGCGTTGGAGAATTTACCAAAAACATTCAGTACTTC. Its protein is CSVGEFTKNIQYF.

This clonotype showed up many times. This chain links TRBV24-1 with TRBJ2-2; D gene unclear. Trimming removed 4 bases at V and 4 bases at J, with 9 bases between. Germline assignment: CDR1 KGHDR and CDR2 SFDVKD. CDR3 length: 14 amino acids. CDR3 region: CATSEARITGELFF. The CDR3 DNA reads as TGTGCCACCAGTGAGGCCAGAATCACCGGGGAGCTGTTTTTT.

This clonotype was seen many times. V and J are TRBV7-2 and TRBJ2-3; TRBD2 aligns across 8 bases. Trimming took 3 bases from V and 1 from J; bases not matched to a gene: 3. Germline values: CDR1 SGHTA, CDR2 FQGNSA. The CDR3 totals 15 residues. Written as DNA, the CDR3 is TGTGCCAGCAGCTTGGACGGGAGGGGCACAGATACGCAGTATTTT. Encoded protein: CASSLDGRGTDTQYF.

The chain links TRBV10-3 to TRBJ2-7; the D call may be TRBD1 or TRBD2 (7 bases each). The CDR3 runs to 14 residues. Germline lookup yields CDR1 ENHRY and CDR2 SYGVKD. V was clipped by 6 bases and J by 5 bases, with 17 bases between them. This chain's CDR3 is CAIRRQGGEDEQYF. CDR3 DNA sequence: TGTGCCATCAGAAGACAGGGAGGGGAGGACGAGCAGTACTTC.

In this sample, this clonotype turned up many times. This chain joins TRBV7-9 and TRBJ1-1, with D unclear. The V end was cut by 0 bases, the J end by 1 base, with 6 bases between. The germline V gene has CDR1 SEHNR and CDR2 FQNEAQ (reference sequence). This CDR3 spans 14 amino acids. CDR3 region: CASSLAWANTEAFF. In DNA, the CDR3 is TGTGCCAGCAGCTTAGCATGGGCGAACACTGAAGCTTTCTTT.

This clonotype appeared a few times. V and J are TRBV5-1 and TRBJ2-7, with D possibly being TRBD1 or TRBD2 (5 bases each). CDR1 SGHRS and CDR2 YFSETQ come from the germline V gene. CDR3 size: 15 residues. Trimming pared 0 bases from V and 0 bases from J, leaving 10 bases between. The CDR3 loop reads CASSLGAGSSYEQYF. The CDR3 bases are TGCGCCAGCAGCTTGGGGGCAGGGAGCTCCTACGAGCAGTACTTC.

This chain links TRBV6-2 or TRBV6-3 with TRBJ2-1; 7 nucleotides line up with TRBD1. CDR1 is MNHEY, CDR2 SVGEGT, per germline. The CDR3 totals 13 residues. V was clipped by 5 bases and J by 7 bases; unmatched bases: 5. Here the CDR3 reads CASSQQQGNEQFF. The CDR3, as DNA: TGTGCCAGCAGTCAGCAACAGGGGAATGAGCAGTTCTTC.

This clonotype was seen ten or more times. J is TRBJ1-5 and V is TRBV20-1, with D unclear. CDR1 DFQATT and CDR2 SNEGSKA come from the germline V gene (reference sequence). V was shortened by 6 bases and J by 5 bases, with 17 bases between the two germline ends. CDR3 length equals 14 residues. The CDR3 loop reads CSATKRRTDQPQHF. CDR3 coding DNA: TGCAGTGCGACAAAGCGACGGACCGATCAGCCCCAGCATTTT.

There are a few counts of this clonotype. V gene TRBV6-5 combines with J gene TRBJ2-1, with TRBD2 matching over 10 bases. Trimming at V came to 5 bases and at J to 6 bases, leaving 10 bases not matched to a gene. CDR3 length: 16 amino acids. The germline CDR1 and CDR2 sequences are MNHEY and SVGAGI. DNA of the CDR3: TGTGCCAGCAGTCCTCGAGCTCAGCGGGAGGGCAATGAGCAGTTCTTC. Its protein product is CASSPRAQREGNEQFF.

This clonotype showed up many times. This chain links TRBV9 with TRBJ1-1; D gene ambiguous. The germline CDR1 and CDR2 sequences are SGDLS and YYNGEE. The CDR3 covers 14 residues. V was trimmed by 0 bases and J by 1 base, leaving 7 bases between them. CDR3 in amino acids: CASSVVTENTEAFF. CDR3 in DNA: TGTGCCAGCAGCGTAGTAACAGAGAACACTGAAGCTTTCTTT.

This clonotype was detected ten times or more. The chain couples TRBV9 to TRBJ2-1; 8 positions agree with TRBD2. Germline CDR1 and CDR2: SGDLS and YYNGEE. This CDR3 spans 15 amino acids. The junction had 7 bases not matched to a gene; V was cut back by 4 bases and J by 4 bases. CDR3 in amino acids: CASSPTGLVYNEQFF. In nucleotides, the CDR3 is TGTGCCAGCAGCCCAACGGGACTAGTGTACAATGAGCAGTTCTTC.

Ten or more counts support this clonotype. The chain combines TRBV5-1 with TRBJ2-1; 8 bases map to TRBD2. The CDR3 runs 15 residues. CDR1 is SGHRS, CDR2 YFSETQ, per germline. Trimming at V came to 4 bases and at J to 8 bases, leaving 11 bases not matched to a gene. CDR3 nucleotides: TGCGCCAGCAGCCGTTCCGGGACTAGATCCCATGAGCAGTTCTTC. This translates into CASSRSGTRSHEQFF.

This clonotype appeared a few times. The chain carries TRBV14 and TRBJ1-1; weak D call: TRBD1 (5 bases). In germline, CDR1 is SGHDN, CDR2 FVKESK. V lost 2 bases and J 5 bases, leaving 12 bases between the germline ends. CDR3 length: 14 residues. The CDR3 DNA follows: TGTGCCAGCAGCCAAAGCGCGGGGGGGACTGAAGCTTTCTTT. This gives the protein CASSQSAGGTEAFF.

This clonotype was seen a few times. CDR3 coding DNA: TGTGCCACCAGTGCGGGGAGCGGGAGATCCAATGAGCAGTTCTTC. This gives the protein CATSAGSGRSNEQFF. The rearrangement uses TRBV24-1 and TRBJ2-1, with 8 nucleotides matching TRBD2. Losses at the gene ends were 5 bases for V and 6 bases for J; bases not matched to a gene: 8. CDR1 is KGHDR, CDR2 SFDVKD, per germline. The CDR3 length is 15 residues.

The chain combines TRBV7-8 with TRBJ2-1, with 7 bases fitting TRBD1. The CDR3 spans 15 residues. V lost 3 bases and J lost 2; bases outside the gene matches: 4. Germline V gives CDR1 SGHVS, CDR2 FQNEAQ. The CDR3: CASSFRDSTYNEQFF. Here the CDR3 DNA reads TGTGCCAGCAGCTTCCGGGACAGTACCTACAATGAGCAGTTCTTC.

This chain connects TRBV20-1 to TRBJ2-1; possibly TRBD1 for D (6 bases). The germline gives CDR1 DFQATT, CDR2 SNEGSKA (reference sequence). V was pared by 6 bases and J by 4 bases, with 13 bases between. CDR3 size: 13 residues. The CDR3 sequence: CSACRDTYNEQFF. In DNA form, the CDR3 reads TGCAGTGCCTGCCGGGACACGTACAATGAGCAGTTCTTC.

V and J are TRBV29-1 and TRBJ2-1; 8 bases fit TRBD2. J gave up 7 bases and V 4 bases, and 9 bases lay outside the gene matches. The CDR3 spans 14 residues. The germline gives CDR1 SQVTM, CDR2 ANQGSEA. The CDR3 protein is CSVAGTSASNEQFF. The CDR3 bases are TGCAGCGTTGCCGGGACTAGTGCTTCAAATGAGCAGTTCTTC.

The chain is built from TRBV11-2 and TRBJ2-3; a weak D match, TRBD2 (5 bases). CDR3 length: 15 residues. The germline V and J ends were trimmed by 5 bases and 0 bases, with 12 bases remaining between them. The germline gives CDR1 SGHAT, CDR2 FQNNGV. The CDR3 is CASSATSFSTDTQYF. The CDR3, as DNA: TGTGCCAGCAGCGCCACTAGTTTTAGCACAGATACGCAGTATTTT.

In this sample, this clonotype turned up many times. This sequence joins TRBV6-6 and TRBJ1-2; the match to TRBD1 covers 7 bases. The V gene's germline CDR1 is MNHNY and CDR2 SVGAGI (reference sequence). Trimming cost V 3 bases and J 7 bases; bases outside gene matches: 11. This CDR3 comprises 15 residues. The CDR3 loop reads CASSYSGEGASGYTF. The CDR3 DNA reads TGTGCCAGCAGTTATTCGGGGGAGGGGGCCTCTGGCTACACCTTC.

This clonotype was detected a few times. The chain employs TRBV21-1 and TRBJ2-7; the table names TRBD1, a call not compared with the DNA. TRBV21-1 is a recognized pseudogene. The CDR3 loop spans 17 amino acids. The CDR3 DNA is TGTGCCAGCAGCACTTATGCCTATTCCGACAGGGCCCCCGAGCAGTACTTC. It translates to CASSTYAYSDRAPEQYF.

This clonotype was seen more than once but under ten times. CDR3 coding DNA: TGTGCCAGCAGCTTAGTATCGGGGGCCTATCCCCATTCACCCCTCCACTTT. It is translated as CASSLVSGAYPHSPLHF. This chain uses TRBV7-8 with TRBJ1-6; the D gene is possibly TRBD1 (6 bases). Germline lookup yields CDR1 SGHVS and CDR2 FQNEAQ. Trimming cost V 1 base and J 8 bases, with 18 bases left between them. The CDR3 sequence is 17 residues long.

A few counts support this clonotype. The rearrangement uses TRBV4-1 and TRBJ2-2; 8 bases are a match to TRBD1. Germline CDR1 reads MGHRA; CDR2 reads YSYEKL. The CDR3 covers 17 residues. With V trimmed by 1 base and J by 4 bases, 8 bases remained unmatched. Here the CDR3 DNA reads TGCGCCAGCAGCCAAGGACAGCAGGGGGCTGGCACCGGGGAGCTGTTTTTT. Protein product: CASSQGQQGAGTGELFF.

Many counts were recorded for this clonotype. The rearrangement links TRBV5-1 to TRBJ1-5; possible D gene TRBD1, 5 bases. This CDR3 is 18 amino acids long. Germline V gene sequence: CDR1 SGHRS, CDR2 YFSETQ. Trimming removed 1 base at V and 1 base at J, with 18 bases between. This CDR3 reads CASSLLQGGEQSNQPQHF. In DNA, the CDR3 is TGCGCCAGCAGCTTGCTCCAGGGAGGTGAGCAGAGCAATCAGCCCCAGCATTTT.

This chain joins TRBV6-1 and TRBJ2-5; D may be TRBD2 (5 bases). The CDR3 runs 15 residues. V was cut by 1 base and J by 5 bases, with 14 bases left in between. Per the germline V gene, CDR1 is MNHNS and CDR2 is SASEGT. The CDR3: CASSEERVPYETQYF. DNA for the CDR3: TGTGCCAGCAGTGAAGAGAGGGTACCCTACGAGACCCAGTACTTC.